The rows below give T cell receptor beta chains drawn from one sample of a study of OX40 agonist ivuxolimab in advanced cancers. Method: immunoSEQ multiplex PCR; TCRdb's copy keeps in-frame clones and lacks some. Altogether approximately 68,000 clones are present, roughly 90% being singletons, with the ten largest covering 0.7% to 1%. The source was CD4+ or CD8+ T cells sorted from blood, collected in a trial of the OX40 agonist ivuxolimab. These receptors all stem from an adult with an advanced solid tumor such as melanoma, head and neck, liver or kidney cancer. The CDR3 runs from the conserved cysteine through the conserved F or W. The D gene is left open where the match is weak. Where a row states a size, it is once, few, many or the class of an expanded clone; other rows omit it.

j_call clone_size cdr3_length v_call d_call cdr3_nt cdr3_aa
TRBJ2-5 . 13 TRBV30 TRBD1 TGTGCCTGGAGCTCCGGGACAGGGGGGACCCAGTACTTC CAWSSGTGGTQYF
TRBJ2-7 . 13 TRBV10-3 TRBD1 TGTGCCATCGCCTTGACAGGGGCCTACGAGCAGTACTTC CAIALTGAYEQYF
TRBJ1-1 . 18 TRBV4-1 . TGCGCCAGCAGCCAAGGAGAGGGAAAAGGTGGCCTGAACACTGAAGCTTTCTTT CASSQGEGKGGLNTEAFF
TRBJ2-3 . 16 TRBV10-1 TRBD2 TGCGCCAGCAGTGAAAGTAGCGGGAGTAAAGTAGATACGCAGTATTTT CASSESSGSKVDTQYF
TRBJ2-7 . 14 TRBV30 TRBD2 TGTGCCTGGAGCTTCGGGGGGGGTACCTACGAGCAGTACTTC CAWSFGGGTYEQYF
TRBJ2-5 once 13 TRBV30 . TGTGCCTGGAGTGCTAGGGGGGGGGAGACCCAGTACTTC CAWSARGGETQYF
TRBJ2-1 . 13 TRBV5-1 . TGCGCCAGCAGTCAGGGGTACTACAATGAGCAGTTCTTC CASSQGYYNEQFF
TRBJ2-2 . 17 TRBV28 TRBD2 TGTGCCAGCAGTCCATCTAGCGGGGGTTTGAGTGCCGGGGAGCTGTTTTTT CASSPSSGGLSAGELFF
TRBJ1-2 once 13 TRBV6-1 TRBD1 TGTGCCAGCAGTGAGCAGGGGGCAGATGGCTACACCTTC CASSEQGADGYTF
TRBJ2-2 once 15 TRBV4-2 TRBD1 TGTGCCAGCAGCTACGACAGGGGGACAACCGGGGAGCTGTTTTTT CASSYDRGTTGELFF
TRBJ2-5 . 14 TRBV7-9 . TGTGCCAGCAGCTCTTGGGGCAGGGAAGAGACCCAGTACTTC CASSSWGREETQYF
TRBJ2-5 . 13 TRBV11-3 . TGTGCCAGCAGCTTAGATGGCCTAGCGACCCAGTACTTC CASSLDGLATQYF
TRBJ2-7 . 16 TRBV6-5 TRBD1 TGTGCCAGCAGTTACTCGAGAGGGCAGGGGGCCTACGAGCAGTACTTC CASSYSRGQGAYEQYF
TRBJ2-7 . 14 TRBV5-1 . TGCGCCAGCAGCTTGGCGGGAGTTCCCGACGAGCAGTACTTC CASSLAGVPDEQYF
TRBJ2-6 . 19 TRBV11-2 . TGTGCCAGCAGCACCCGCGAGGCACGGGCCCTCTCTGGGGCCAACGTCCTGACTTTC CASSTREARALSGANVLTF
TRBJ2-7 . 14 TRBV19 . TGTGCCAGTAGTATTACTCCTAGCTCCTACGAGCAGTACTTC CASSITPSSYEQYF
TRBJ2-3 . 13 TRBV27 . TGTGCCAGCACGGGCACCAACACAGATACGCAGTATTTT CASTGTNTDTQYF
TRBJ2-5 . 15 TRBV11-2 TRBD2 TGTGCCAGCAGTCCTACTAGCGGGAGGGGTGAGACCCAGTACTTC CASSPTSGRGETQYF
TRBJ2-7 few 13 TRBV7-2 TRBD2 TGTGCCAGCAGCTTAGGGCTAGCGGGAAAGCAGTACTTC CASSLGLAGKQYF
TRBJ2-7 . 13 TRBV19 . TGTGCCAGTAGTATAGACAGTCCCTCCGAGCAGTACTTC CASSIDSPSEQYF
TRBJ1-5 . 14 TRBV6-1 . TGTGCCAGCAGTGGCCCTTATAGCAATCAGCCCCAGCATTTT CASSGPYSNQPQHF
TRBJ2-7 . 14 TRBV27 TRBD2 TGTGCCAGCAGTTTTAGCGGGAGGTCTGGCGAGCAGTACTTC CASSFSGRSGEQYF
TRBJ2-7 once 15 TRBV5-6 TRBD1 TGTGCCAGCAGCATGGGAGACAGGGCCTCCTACGAGCAGTACTTC CASSMGDRASYEQYF
TRBJ1-2 . 14 TRBV27 . TGTGCCAGCAGTTTATCAGGGGCGGGAGGTGGCTACACCTTC CASSLSGAGGGYTF
TRBJ2-7 . 16 TRBV7-9 . TGTGCCAGCAGCCCGGGACTCCTTGCAAGCTCCTACGAGCAGTACTTC CASSPGLLASSYEQYF
TRBJ2-6 . 15 TRBV6-7 . TGTGCCAGCAGTACCGGCACCTCTGGGGCCAACGTCCTGACTTTC CASSTGTSGANVLTF
TRBJ2-7 . 16 TRBV6-1 . TGTGCCAGCAGTGAAGTCGTCGGGGGAGTAAGGAACGAGCAGTACTTC CASSEVVGGVRNEQYF
TRBJ1-5 . 13 TRBV18 . TGTGCCAGCTCACCAGGGGAAGGTCAGCCCCAGCATTTT CASSPGEGQPQHF
TRBJ2-3 . 14 TRBV7-9 . TGTGCCAGCAGCCTTAGGGAAATCACAGATACGCAGTATTTT CASSLREITDTQYF